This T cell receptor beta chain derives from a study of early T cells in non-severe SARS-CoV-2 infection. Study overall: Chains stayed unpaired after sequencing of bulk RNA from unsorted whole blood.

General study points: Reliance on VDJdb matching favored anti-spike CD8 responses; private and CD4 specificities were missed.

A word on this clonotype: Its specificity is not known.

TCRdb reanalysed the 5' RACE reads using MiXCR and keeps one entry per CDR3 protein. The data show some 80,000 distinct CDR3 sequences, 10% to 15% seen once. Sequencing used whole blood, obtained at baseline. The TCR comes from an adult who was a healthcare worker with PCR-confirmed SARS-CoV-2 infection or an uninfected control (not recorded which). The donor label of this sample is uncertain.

In DNA, the CDR3 is TGTGCCAGCATGCGGGACAGGGAAAATGAAAAACTGTTTTTT. Its protein product is CASMRDRENEKLFF. The V gene is TRBV2, the J gene TRBJ1-4; 9 bases are shared with TRBD1. V was clipped by 7 bases and J by 5 bases; unmatched bases: 5. The CDR3 totals 14 residues. Germline lookup yields CDR1 SNHLY and CDR2 FYNNEI.